Listed below are T cell receptor beta chains from one sample, sequenced in a study of OX40 agonist ivuxolimab in advanced cancers. TCRdb's copy holds only in-frame clones and misses some; the assay was immunoSEQ multiplex PCR. Seen here are 52,000 or so clones, nearly 90% observed once, and the top ten hold around 1.5%. This sample comprised CD4+ or CD8+ T cells sorted from blood, obtained in a trial of the OX40 agonist ivuxolimab. Every receptor here comes from an adult with an advanced solid tumor such as melanoma, head and neck, liver or kidney cancer. CDR3s include the opening cysteine and the closing phenylalanine or tryptophan. A D gene is named only where the DNA matches it firmly. The listing skips clone size in some rows; elsewhere it reads once, few, many or a size class.

d_gene	abundance	v_gene	j_gene	CDR3aa	CDR3nt
TRBD1	NA	TRBV29-1	TRBJ2-7	CSVAGTDKSYEQYF	TGCAGCGTTGCCGGGACAGACAAATCCTACGAGCAGTACTTC
NA	NA	TRBV19	TRBJ1-5	CASSLRPRASSNQPQHF	TGTGCCAGTAGTCTCCGGCCCAGAGCGAGTAGCAATCAGCCCCAGCATTTT
NA	NA	TRBV27	TRBJ1-1	CASSLRERGTEAFF	TGTGCCAGCAGTTTGAGGGAAAGGGGTACTGAAGCTTTCTTT
NA	NA	TRBV6-5	TRBJ2-3	CASSSPDTQYF	TGTGCCAGCAGTTCCCCGGATACGCAGTATTTT
TRBD1	once	TRBV7-2	TRBJ2-2	CASSPGTGTGELFF	TGTGCCAGCAGCCCCGGGACAGGGACCGGGGAGCTGTTTTTT
TRBD1	NA	TRBV2	TRBJ1-6	CASSEGGTENNSPLHF	TGTGCCAGCAGTGAAGGGGGGACAGAAAATAATTCACCCCTCCACTTT
NA	few	TRBV5-1	TRBJ2-7	CASSLAEGRKQYF	TGCGCCAGCAGCTTGGCCGAGGGTAGGAAACAGTACTTC
TRBD1	NA	TRBV7-6	TRBJ2-2	CASSSTPGGPTLNTGELFF	TGTGCCAGCAGCTCAACCCCAGGGGGCCCAACCCTAAACACCGGGGAGCTGTTTTTT
NA	NA	TRBV7-2	TRBJ2-7	CASEGGGGSYEQYF	TGTGCCAGCGAGGGGGGCGGTGGGTCCTACGAGCAGTACTTC
NA	NA	TRBV10-3	TRBJ1-2	CASTQSGDGYTF	TGTGCCTCAACGCAGTCGGGGGACGGCTACACCTTC
NA	NA	TRBV5-1	TRBJ2-5	CASSFFAVQETQYF	TGCGCCAGCAGCTTTTTCGCAGTACAAGAGACCCAGTACTTC
NA	NA	TRBV7-3	TRBJ2-3	CASSSQGSSTDTQYF	TGTGCCAGCAGCTCTCAGGGGAGTAGCACAGATACGCAGTATTTT
TRBD1	NA	TRBV6-1	TRBJ1-4	CASSVLMTGVHEKLFF	TGTGCCAGCAGTGTACTTATGACAGGGGTACATGAAAAACTGTTTTTT
TRBD1	NA	TRBV4-2	TRBJ1-4	CASSQGYGQGNEKLFF	TGTGCCAGCAGCCAAGGGTATGGACAGGGGAATGAAAAACTGTTTTTT
NA	NA	TRBV19	TRBJ2-7	CASSSFGYEQYF	TGTGCCAGTAGCTCCTTTGGGTACGAGCAGTACTTC
NA	NA	TRBV9	TRBJ2-2	CASSVGAGNTGELFF	TGTGCCAGCAGCGTAGGAGCGGGGAACACCGGGGAGCTGTTTTTT
NA	NA	TRBV19	TRBJ2-7	CASSISENSYEQYF	TGTGCCAGTAGTATCTCAGAGAACTCCTACGAGCAGTACTTC
NA	NA	TRBV4-1	TRBJ2-3	CASSFREFTDTQYF	TGCGCCAGCAGCTTTCGGGAGTTCACAGATACGCAGTATTTT
NA	few	TRBV10-2	TRBJ1-2	CASSDHSYGYTF	TGCGCCAGCAGTGATCACAGTTATGGCTACACCTTC
TRBD2	NA	TRBV13	TRBJ2-7	CASSLRRGGRSSYEQYF	TGTGCCAGCAGCTTACGACGGGGCGGGAGGTCCTCCTACGAGCAGTACTTC
TRBD1	NA	TRBV9	TRBJ1-1	CASSPRTGGNTEAFF	TGTGCCAGCAGCCCCCGGACAGGGGGCAACACTGAAGCTTTCTTT
NA	NA	TRBV29-1	TRBJ2-1	CSGRKLGGGGNEQFF	TGCAGCGGACGAAAACTCGGGGGAGGGGGAAATGAGCAGTTCTTC
NA	NA	TRBV5-5	TRBJ1-5	CASSLRVLGGDQPQHF	TGTGCCAGCAGCCTCCGGGTCCTGGGAGGGGATCAGCCCCAGCATTTT
NA	NA	TRBV30	TRBJ1-3	CAWSVGDSGNTIYF	TGTGCCTGGAGTGTGGGGGACTCTGGAAACACCATATATTTT
TRBD1	NA	TRBV5-4	TRBJ1-1	CASSVTGARTFF	TGTGCCAGCAGCGTGACAGGGGCGAGGACTTTCTTT
NA	NA	TRBV30	TRBJ2-3	CAWSVQTPDTQYF	TGTGCCTGGAGTGTACAGACCCCAGATACGCAGTATTTT
NA	NA	TRBV19	TRBJ1-5	CASSMGPQGQPQHF	TGTGCCAGTAGTATGGGTCCCCAGGGGCAGCCCCAGCATTTT
NA	NA	TRBV28	TRBJ2-6	CASSLITVSGANVLTF	TGTGCCAGCAGTTTAATCACGGTCTCTGGGGCCAACGTCCTGACTTTC
NA	NA	TRBV19	TRBJ1-5	CASSIVGAVNQPQHF	TGTGCCAGTAGTATAGTTGGGGCAGTTAATCAGCCCCAGCATTTT
NA	NA	TRBV4-1	TRBJ2-3	CASSQLSRSSTDTQYF	TGCGCCAGCAGCCAGCTGTCGAGGTCTAGCACAGATACGCAGTATTTT
NA	NA	TRBV7-2	TRBJ2-4	CASSSGLGVNIQYF	TGTGCCAGCAGCTCAGGCTTGGGAGTGAACATTCAGTACTTC
TRBD1	NA	TRBV7-6	TRBJ1-2	CASSLRQGADVYGYTF	TGTGCCAGCAGTCTTCGACAGGGGGCGGATGTTTATGGCTACACCTTC
TRBD1	once	TRBV27	TRBJ1-4	CASSLVGQRNEKLFF	TGTGCCAGCAGTTTAGTGGGACAGCGTAATGAAAAACTGTTTTTT
NA	NA	TRBV18	TRBJ1-5	CASSPPGGASQPQHF	TGTGCCAGCTCACCCCCGGGGGGGGCGAGTCAGCCCCAGCATTTT
NA	NA	TRBV19	TRBJ1-2	CASSIWAAGEPSYGYTF	TGTGCCAGTAGTATTTGGGCTGCAGGGGAGCCTTCCTATGGCTACACCTTC
TRBD1	NA	TRBV28	TRBJ1-2	CASSLYQGAGGYTF	TGTGCCAGCAGTTTATATCAGGGGGCTGGTGGCTACACCTTC
NA	once	TRBV7-6	TRBJ1-1	CASSLRGWDTEAFF	TGTGCCAGCAGCTTACGGGGGTGGGACACTGAAGCTTTCTTT
TRBD1	NA	TRBV18	TRBJ2-2	CASSPRQGTGELFF	TGTGCCAGCTCCCCAAGACAGGGCACCGGGGAGCTGTTTTTT
TRBD1	NA	TRBV5-5	TRBJ2-3	CASSLGTGGSTDTQYF	TGTGCCAGCAGCTTGGGTACAGGGGGGTCCACAGATACGCAGTATTTT
NA	NA	TRBV7-2	TRBJ1-6	CASSLDGGQPYNSPLHF	TGTGCCAGCAGCTTAGACGGAGGGCAGCCCTATAATTCACCCCTCCACTTT